The rows below give T cell receptor beta chains drawn from one sample of a study of vaccination effects on CD4 cells after COVID-19. Measured with immunoSEQ multiplex PCR; TCRdb has only the in-frame clones, and not every one. The repertoire has tens of thousands of clones, about 74% of them found once; the top ten carry about 1.7%. Their antigens are not known. The sample was CD4+ T cells from PBMCs cultured with HCoV-229E spike peptides, taken before COVID-19 vaccination. All receptors derive from a human donor who received a COVID-19 vaccine. CDR3s include the opening cysteine and the closing phenylalanine or tryptophan. D genes are given only for firm matches. Part of the rows lack a size; the others show once, few, many or a class for expanded clones.

d_call	v_call	clone_size	j_call	cdr3_nt	cdr3_aa
NA	TRBV10-3	NA	TRBJ1-2	TGTGCCAGTAGGGGTGGGGGGGGCTACACCTTC	CASRGGGGYTF
NA	TRBV4-3	NA	TRBJ2-5	TGCGCCAGCACCAGGGCCCTCGGGGAGACCCAGTACTTC	CASTRALGETQYF
NA	TRBV30	NA	TRBJ1-5	TGTGCCTGGGGGCGACCGGGGGAGGTCCCTTATTTT	CAWGRPGEVPYF
NA	TRBV7-2	NA	TRBJ1-2	TGTGCCAGCAGCTTAGGTCCCGGCTTAGGCTATGGCTACACCTTC	CASSLGPGLGYGYTF
TRBD2	TRBV6-5	NA	TRBJ2-3	TGTGCCAGCAGGCGAAGCGGGGGGGCCCCGGATACGCAGTATTTT	CASRRSGGAPDTQYF
TRBD1	TRBV25-1	NA	TRBJ2-2	TGTGCCAGCAGACCGGGACAGGGGACATCGAACACCGGGGAGCTGTTTTTT	CASRPGQGTSNTGELFF
NA	TRBV6-5	once	TRBJ2-1	TGTGCCAGCCGGCCAGTTAACGCCTACAATGAGCAGTTCTTC	CASRPVNAYNEQFF
NA	TRBV14	once	TRBJ1-2	TGTGCCAGCAGCCTTCGTTTGGGGGATGGCTACACCTTC	CASSLRLGDGYTF
NA	TRBV18	NA	TRBJ1-1	TGTGCCAGCTCACCGGACATAAGCAACACTGAAGCTTTCTTT	CASSPDISNTEAFF
TRBD2	TRBV10-3	NA	TRBJ2-1	TGTGCCATCAGTGAGTCGGGAGGGTCTCATGAGCAGTTCTTC	CAISESGGSHEQFF
TRBD2	TRBV18	NA	TRBJ2-5	TGTGCCAGCTCACCTATAGCGGGGGCCGGACCGCGGGAGACCCAGTACTTC	CASSPIAGAGPRETQYF
NA	TRBV9	NA	TRBJ1-2	TGTGCCAGCAGCCGGGCGTTAGCTAACTATGGCTACACCTTC	CASSRALANYGYTF
NA	TRBV2	NA	TRBJ1-2	TGTGCCAGCAGTGATGGCCTCTGGAGCTATGGCTACACCTTC	CASSDGLWSYGYTF
NA	TRBV7-8	NA	TRBJ1-3	TGTGCCAGCAGCTTAAAGTCGCAGCCCTCTGGAAACACCATATATTTT	CASSLKSQPSGNTIYF
NA	TRBV12-3/TRBV12-4	few	TRBJ2-2	TGTGCCAGCAGTTTATCTTATCGGGAGCTGTTTTTT	CASSLSYRELFF
TRBD2	TRBV2	NA	TRBJ2-2	TGTGCCAGCAGTGAGCAAGCGGGGGCGACCGGGGAGCTGTTTTTT	CASSEQAGATGELFF
TRBD1	TRBV7-6	few	TRBJ2-6	TGTGCCAGCAGTCATAAGTCACAGGGGGGCTCTGGGGCCAACGTCCTGACTTTC	CASSHKSQGGSGANVLTF
NA	TRBV15	NA	TRBJ1-5	TGTGCCACCAGCAGAGATAACGGGAAGGGTCAGCCCCAGCATTTT	CATSRDNGKGQPQHF
TRBD2	TRBV5-1	NA	TRBJ2-3	TGCGCCAGCAGCCCGCTAGCGGGGGGCCGCACAGATACGCAGTATTTT	CASSPLAGGRTDTQYF
TRBD1	TRBV5-1	NA	TRBJ1-4	TGCGCCAGTTCCACAGGGGTAGGCGAAAAACTGTTTTTT	CASSTGVGEKLFF
TRBD1	TRBV5-5	NA	TRBJ2-5	TGTGCCAGCAGCTCCGGGGACAGGGGGTTACAAGAGACCCAGTACTTC	CASSSGDRGLQETQYF
NA	TRBV12-5	NA	TRBJ2-6	TGTGCTAGTGGTTTGGTAGGGGTGGCCGGGGCCAACGTCCTGACTTTC	CASGLVGVAGANVLTF
NA	TRBV7-2	NA	TRBJ1-5	TGTGCCAGCAGCTCACCAAATCAGCCCCAGCATTTT	CASSSPNQPQHF
TRBD1	TRBV7-9	few	TRBJ1-2	TGTGCCAGCAGCTTAGGGAGGGACAGGGCACATGGCTACACCTTC	CASSLGRDRAHGYTF
TRBD2	TRBV11-2	NA	TRBJ2-3	TGTGCCAGCAGCTTACTTAGCGGGGGGGCAAACACAGATACGCAGTATTTT	CASSLLSGGANTDTQYF
NA	TRBV6-5	NA	TRBJ1-4	TGTGCCAGCAGTTACTCGTCCGCGGGGCATGAAAAACTGTTTTTT	CASSYSSAGHEKLFF
NA	TRBV10-1	few	TRBJ1-2	TGCGCCAGCATGCTAAAGACGCAGGCGAACTATGGCTACACCTTC	CASMLKTQANYGYTF
NA	TRBV6-2/TRBV6-3	few	TRBJ2-5	TGTGCCAGCAGTGCCTTAGGACTGTTACAAGAGACCCAGTACTTC	CASSALGLLQETQYF
NA	TRBV4-3	NA	TRBJ1-1	TGCGCCAGCAGCCACCAACGAGAGGGCACTGAAGCTTTCTTT	CASSHQREGTEAFF
NA	TRBV12-1	once	TRBJ1-5	TGTGCCAGCAGCTTTAAGACAGCGGCTATGGGGCTTAGCAATCAGCCCCAGCATTTT	CASSFKTAAMGLSNQPQHF
NA	TRBV18	NA	TRBJ1-1	TGTGCCAGCTCCCAAGGTACTGGGCAGTTGAACACTGAAGCTTTCTTT	CASSQGTGQLNTEAFF
TRBD1	TRBV7-9	NA	TRBJ2-1	TGTGCCAGCAGCTCAAAGGGGACAGGAGATGAGCAGTTCTTC	CASSSKGTGDEQFF
NA	TRBV27	NA	TRBJ1-2	TGTGCCAGCAGTTTAACCCGGAACTCTAACTATGGCTACACCTTC	CASSLTRNSNYGYTF
NA	TRBV28	NA	TRBJ2-1	TGTGCCAGCAGTTCCTTCTCCGATAAGTCCTACAATGAGCAGTTCTTC	CASSSFSDKSYNEQFF
NA	TRBV15	NA	TRBJ2-1	TGTGCCACTAAGGTTCGCGGGGTAATCAATGAGCAGTTCTTC	CATKVRGVINEQFF
NA	TRBV7-3	few	TRBJ2-3	TGTGCCAGCAGCTTAAGCTGGAGGGATACGCAGTATTTT	CASSLSWRDTQYF
NA	TRBV24-1	NA	TRBJ2-6	TGTGCCACCGCCACCGGGACAGGACTAGAGGGGGCCAACGTCCTGACTTTC	CATATGTGLEGANVLTF
NA	TRBV9	NA	TRBJ1-1	TGTGCCAGCAGCCCCCACACTGAAGCTTTCTTT	CASSPHTEAFF
TRBD2	TRBV7-2	NA	TRBJ2-3	TGTGCCAGCAGCCGGACTAGCGGGGGGTTAATGGGTACGCAGTATTTT	CASSRTSGGLMGTQYF
NA	TRBV11-3	NA	TRBJ2-1	TGTGCCAGCAGCTTCGGGGCGCCATACAATGAGCAGTTCTTC	CASSFGAPYNEQFF
NA	TRBV7-2	NA	TRBJ1-6	TGTGCCAGCAGCTTAGTGGGGGTTTCACCCCTCCACTTT	CASSLVGVSPLHF
TRBD2	TRBV6-2/TRBV6-3	NA	TRBJ2-1	TGTGCCAGCAGTTACTGGGACGGGGGGGAGTTCTTC	CASSYWDGGEFF
TRBD1	TRBV10-3	NA	TRBJ1-6	TGTGCCATCAGTCCCGGGACAGATAATTCACCCCTCCACTTT	CAISPGTDNSPLHF
NA	TRBV5-1	NA	TRBJ2-5	TGCGCCAGCAGCTTGGCCGTGGGATTGGAGACCCAGTACTTC	CASSLAVGLETQYF
TRBD1	TRBV5-1	NA	TRBJ2-2	TGCGCCAGCACCGCTAGACAGGGAAGGAACACCGGGGAGCTGTTTTTT	CASTARQGRNTGELFF
TRBD2	TRBV18	NA	TRBJ2-3	TGTGCCAGCTCACCACAGCCGCTAGCGGGTAGCACAGATACGCAGTATTTT	CASSPQPLAGSTDTQYF
NA	TRBV27	few	TRBJ2-2	TGTGCCAGCAGTTCCAGGAACACCGGGGAGCTGTTTTTT	CASSSRNTGELFF
TRBD1	TRBV10-2	NA	TRBJ1-5	TGCGCCAGCAGGCCGACAGGGCCTAATCAGCCCCAGCATTTT	CASRPTGPNQPQHF
TRBD1	TRBV28	NA	TRBJ1-2	TGTGCCAGCAGTTTACTCGGGACAGGGATTGGCTACACCTTC	CASSLLGTGIGYTF
TRBD2	TRBV5-1	NA	TRBJ2-5	TGCGCCAGCGCTCGACTAGCGGGGGTTCAAGAGACCCAGTACTTC	CASARLAGVQETQYF
TRBD1	TRBV10-3	NA	TRBJ2-1	TGTGCCATCAGACCCGGGACAGGGGGCAATCACCCCAATGAGCAGTTCTTC	CAIRPGTGGNHPNEQFF
NA	TRBV20-1	NA	TRBJ2-4	TGCAGTGCTAGTAACCCTAGGGGGGTCTCCAAAAACATTCAGTACTTC	CSASNPRGVSKNIQYF
TRBD2	TRBV10-1	few	TRBJ2-3	TGCGCCAGCAGTGAGCATAGCGGGATTACAGATACGCAGTATTTT	CASSEHSGITDTQYF
NA	TRBV30	once	TRBJ2-4	TGTGCCTGGAGCGCCGGGCAGGGAGGAAACATTCAGTACTTC	CAWSAGQGGNIQYF
TRBD1	TRBV7-2	NA	TRBJ1-5	TGTGCCAGCAGCTTAGAGACAGGGGGGCCCCAGCATTTT	CASSLETGGPQHF
NA	TRBV6-5	once	TRBJ1-3	TGTGCCAGCAGGAAGGCCCCCGAATCCGGAAACACCATATATTTT	CASRKAPESGNTIYF
NA	TRBV19	NA	TRBJ1-4	TGTGCCAGTAGTCCTACGGGACGGAATAATGAAAAACTGTTTTTT	CASSPTGRNNEKLFF
NA	TRBV10-1	once	TRBJ2-3	TGCGCCAGCAGTGCGGGGGCCGGGGGAGATACGCAGTATTTT	CASSAGAGGDTQYF
TRBD1	TRBV5-5	NA	TRBJ2-5	TGTGCCAGCAGCCGACAGGGGGCGGAGACCCAGTACTTC	CASSRQGAETQYF